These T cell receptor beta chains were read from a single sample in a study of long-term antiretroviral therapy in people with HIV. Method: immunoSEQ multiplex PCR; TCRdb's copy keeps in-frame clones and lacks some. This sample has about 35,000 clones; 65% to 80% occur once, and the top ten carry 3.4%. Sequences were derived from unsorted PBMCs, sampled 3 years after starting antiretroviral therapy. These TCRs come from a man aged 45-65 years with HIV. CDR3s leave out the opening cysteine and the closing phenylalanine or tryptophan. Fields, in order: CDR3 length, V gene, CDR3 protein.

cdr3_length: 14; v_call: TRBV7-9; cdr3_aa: ASSSQAGASYNEQF
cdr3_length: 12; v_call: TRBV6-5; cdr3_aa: ASSWTGGGGELF
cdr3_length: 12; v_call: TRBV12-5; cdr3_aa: ASANPPGWETQY
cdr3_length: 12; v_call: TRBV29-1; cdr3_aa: SGEPGRGVCEQY
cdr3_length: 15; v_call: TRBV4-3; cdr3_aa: ASSQDFTRDPLYGYT
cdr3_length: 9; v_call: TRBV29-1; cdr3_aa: SVDRTGELF
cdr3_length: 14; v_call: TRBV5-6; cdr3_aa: ASSLDPSGGTNEQF
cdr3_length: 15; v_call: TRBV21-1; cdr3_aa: ASSKEVRGIPNEKLF
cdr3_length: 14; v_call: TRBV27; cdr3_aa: ASSTAAGEWNNEQF
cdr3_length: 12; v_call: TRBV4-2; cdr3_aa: ASSLDGGTDTQY
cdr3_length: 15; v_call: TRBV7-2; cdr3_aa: ASSLVYGAGGSYEQY
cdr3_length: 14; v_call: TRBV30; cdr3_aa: AWSVRGREFLNEQF
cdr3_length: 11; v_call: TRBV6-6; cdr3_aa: ASSLRQLQPQH
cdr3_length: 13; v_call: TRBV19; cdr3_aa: ASSIAHTHSYEQY
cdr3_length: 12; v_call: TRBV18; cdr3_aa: ASSPDTLTDIQY
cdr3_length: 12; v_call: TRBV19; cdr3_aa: ASSIRGINYGYT
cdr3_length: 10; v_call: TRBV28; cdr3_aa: ASSLPPTEAF
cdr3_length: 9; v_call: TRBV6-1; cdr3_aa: ASSGAGELF
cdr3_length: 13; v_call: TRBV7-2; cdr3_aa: ASSFGAVVTYEQY